This TCR beta chain was obtained from a study of OX40 agonist ivuxolimab in advanced cancers. Study overall: The mean age was approximately 60 years, ranging from 23 to 79, with under 90% of participants male.

Sequencing used immunoSEQ multiplex PCR; TCRdb keeps in-frame clones, though not all of them. The data contain around 60,000 clones, 88% of them seen just once; the ten biggest clones take up 0.67%. This CDR3 has 11 residues. Germline CDR1 is SNHLY and CDR2 is FYNNEI. V was trimmed by 5 bases and J by 5 bases, leaving 3 bases between them. The study's findings and limits: Compared with others, partial responders at 0.1-3.0 mg/kg displayed clonal expansion among the lowest.

As concerns this clone: Its target is unknown.

This receptor was obtained from an adult with an advanced solid tumor such as melanoma, head and neck, liver or kidney cancer. The chain recombines TRBV2 with TRBJ2-2; D not certain. Material: CD4+ or CD8+ T cells sorted from blood, obtained in a trial of the OX40 agonist ivuxolimab. CDR3 in DNA: TGTGCCAGCAGTTGGACCGGGGAGCTGTTTTTT. This codes for CASSWTGELFF.